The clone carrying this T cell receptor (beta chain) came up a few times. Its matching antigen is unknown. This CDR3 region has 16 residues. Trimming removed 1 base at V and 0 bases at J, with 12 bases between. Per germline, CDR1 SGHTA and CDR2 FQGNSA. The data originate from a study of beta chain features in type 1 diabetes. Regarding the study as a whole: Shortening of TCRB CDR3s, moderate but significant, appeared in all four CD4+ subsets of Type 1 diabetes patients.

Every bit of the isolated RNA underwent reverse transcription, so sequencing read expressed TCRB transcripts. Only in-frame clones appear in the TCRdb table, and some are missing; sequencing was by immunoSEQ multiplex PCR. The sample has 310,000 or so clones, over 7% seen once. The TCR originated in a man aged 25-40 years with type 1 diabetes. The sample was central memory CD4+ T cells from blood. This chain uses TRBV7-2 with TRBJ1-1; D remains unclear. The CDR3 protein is CASSLESGSMNTEAFF. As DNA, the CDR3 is TGTGCCAGCAGCTTAGAATCGGGCAGTATGAACACTGAAGCTTTCTTT.